This T cell receptor (beta chain) was found in a study of Ad26.COV2.S vaccination and SARS-CoV-2 variants (dated by TCRdb to the early 2020s). About the study as a whole: Donors in the vaccine arm were drawn from COV1001, a phase I-IIa trial of Ad26.COV2.S in healthy adults that was multicentre, randomized, double-blind and placebo-controlled. Investigators did not know the trial group allocation while performing experiments and assessing outcomes. Sequencing of the TCRbeta repertoire served to evaluate the specificity and breadth of SARS-CoV-2-reactive T cell receptors following Ad26.COV2.S vaccination. A total of approximately 32 samples were included in the TCR-sequenced set, comprising around 19 Ad26.COV2.S vaccine recipients, 5 placebo recipients and 8 SARS-CoV-2 convalescent individuals. Ad26.COV2.S was administered intramuscularly at a dose of 5x10^10 or 1x10^11 viral particles, either as one shot or as two shots given 56 days apart. Participants in the trial were split at random into five groups of five each, receiving low-dose or high-dose Ad26.COV2.S once or twice, or else placebo on both occasions.

TCRbeta CDR3 regions were sequenced with the immunoSEQ Assay. After extraction, genomic DNA underwent amplification by bias-controlled multiplex PCR, followed by high-throughput sequencing. Concerning the study's data processing: To quantify the absolute abundance of each unique TCRbeta CDR3 region, sequences were collapsed and filtered. T cell fraction was estimated by normalization of TCRbeta template counts to usable DNA, with usable DNA being measured through amplification of reference genes present in all nucleated cells. Repertoire TCRs were annotated as SARS-CoV-2-specific by exact matching of V gene, CDR3 amino acid sequence and J gene to a known reactive TCR set. MIRA supplied the reference SARS-CoV-2 TCR set, which was filtered for enrichment in COVID-19-positive ImmuneCODE repertoires so that public or cross-reactive TCRs were removed. Using the MIRA antigens, annotated TCRs were further analysed by specific ORF or by position within an ORF. Depth was the summed frequency of annotated unique rearrangements, while breadth was defined as annotated unique rearrangements over total unique productive rearrangements. Group comparisons of TCR breadth used two-sided Wilcoxon rank-sum tests. In its TCRdb copy, this immuneACCESS table keeps in-frame sequences only and misses some clones. Where compared with another copy, unresolved V genes explain less than half of these, and the others have no known cause. V, J and clone size reflect that table, while D and trimming were determined from the DNA. Across this sample there are 440,000 or so clones, with 90% seen only once. The ten largest account for roughly 4.3% of the sample.

Points on this clone: No cognate antigen has been identified for it. No base quality information exists; no much larger clone differs at one position.

In light of the paper, this sample's treatment or condition label describes: some 20 received Ad26.COV2.S at low or high dose, single or two shots; roughly five received placebo; per-sample allocation not given. For vaccine and placebo recipients, repertoires were sequenced using samples collected on day 63 after the first injection. In Cohort 1b, roughly 26 adults aged 18-55 years were enrolled at a single site in Boston, USA, between 29 July and 7 August 2020. Ad26.COV2.S consisted of a replication-incompetent adenovirus type 26 vector by which a prefusion-stabilized SARS-CoV-2 spike protein from the original Wuhan strain was expressed. What the authors observed across the whole study: Higher spike-specific TCR breadth was observed in Ad26.COV2.S recipients than in placebo recipients (P = 0.0014). Comparing responses between vaccine doses or regimens was not something the study was powered to do. After vaccination, spike-specific CD8+ and CD4+ T cell responses were reported to show substantial breadth. According to the authors, total T cell responses may have been underestimated by the TCR breadth and depth analyses. Vaccine and placebo recipients had comparable non-spike TCR breadth, which fits with the vaccine containing only spike.

From its cysteine to its phenylalanine, the CDR3 spans 14 amino acids. Only the CDR3 part of the read is kept: 42 bases, read in frame from the first base. V is pared back by 4 bases and J by 3 bases, with 14 bases lying between the germline termini. CDR1 and CDR2, looked up from the germline V gene, are SGHDT and YYEEEE. Recombination joined TRBV5-6 with TRBJ2-7; the D gene remains uncertain. This specimen consisted of peripheral blood, obtained in a trial of Ad26.COV2.S vaccine versus placebo. The clonotype was recovered from a person aged 18-65 years who received the Ad26.COV2.S COVID-19 vaccine or a placebo. The CDR3 amino acid sequence is: CASSRLDGDYEQYF. DNA sequence: TGTGCCAGCAGCCGGCTTGACGGAGACTACGAGCAGTACTTC. The variable domain in full, with residues beyond the CDR3 obtained from the reference TRBV5-6 and TRBJ2-7 genes, is DAGVTQSPTHLIKTRGQQVTLRCSPKSGHDTVSWYQQALGQGPQFIFQYYEEEERQRGNFPDRFSGHQFPNYSSELNVNALLLGDSALYLCASSRLDGDYEQYFGPGTRLTVT.